This section outlines one T cell receptor (beta chain) sequence together with its context. This clonotype was found a few times. Its antigen target is currently unknown. Base qualities are not at hand, and no much larger clone is one base apart. These data originate in a study of patients and donors after allogeneic stem cell transplantation (dated by TCRdb to the early 2020s). The library relied on RT-PCR. Data came from a NextSeq 550. TCRdb reanalyzed the raw reads on its own, using fastp at Q25 for trimming and MiXCR for clone calling, and kept in-frame beta chains. Entries that share a CDR3 protein sequence are merged under the most common genes and DNA. A total of just over 55,000 distinct CDR3 sequences appear in this sample, about an eighth of them only once. About a third of the sample is held by the ten biggest clonotypes. CDR1 DFQATT and CDR2 SNEGSKA are derived from the germline V gene (reference sequence). There are 14 amino acids in the CDR3, from cysteine to phenylalanine inclusive. Only the CDR3 DNA is retained, 42 bases long and in frame from the first base. Unmatched junction bases come to 8, with V trimmed by 4 bases and J by 3 bases.

Specimen: blood, either unsorted or a sorted T cell fraction (not recorded which). The chain was built from TRBV20-1 and TRBJ2-7; 8 central bases correspond to TRBD1. This TCR was sampled from a human donor who was either an allogeneic HSCT recipient or a stem cell or donor lymphocyte infusion donor (not recorded which). It is not recorded whose cells these are; they may come from a transplant donor. The DNA reads as follows: TGCAGTGCTATCGGACAGGGAAGGGACTACGAGCAGTACTTC. Its translation is CSAIGQGRDYEQYF.